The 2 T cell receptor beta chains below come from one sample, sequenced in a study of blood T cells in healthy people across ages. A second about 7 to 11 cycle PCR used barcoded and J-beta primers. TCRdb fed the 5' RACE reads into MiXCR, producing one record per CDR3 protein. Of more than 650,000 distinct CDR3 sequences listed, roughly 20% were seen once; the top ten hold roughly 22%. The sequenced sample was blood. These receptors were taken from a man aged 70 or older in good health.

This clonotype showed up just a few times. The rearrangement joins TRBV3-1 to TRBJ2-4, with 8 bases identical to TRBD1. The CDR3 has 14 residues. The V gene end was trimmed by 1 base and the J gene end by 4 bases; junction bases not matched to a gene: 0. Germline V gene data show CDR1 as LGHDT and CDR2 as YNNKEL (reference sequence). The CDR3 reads CASSQGTGKNIQYF. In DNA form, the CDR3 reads TGTGCCAGCAGCCAAGGGACAGGGAAAAACATTCAGTACTTC.

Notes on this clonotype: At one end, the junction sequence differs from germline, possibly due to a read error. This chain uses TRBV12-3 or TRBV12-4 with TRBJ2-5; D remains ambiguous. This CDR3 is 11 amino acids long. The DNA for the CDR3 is TGTGCCAACAGTTTAATGGAGACCCAGTACTTC. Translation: CANSLMETQYF.